This T cell receptor (beta chain) was captured in a study of vaccination effects on CD4 cells after COVID-19. Trimming removed 4 bases at V and 9 bases at J, with 10 bases between. Germline CDR1 is SGHRS and CDR2 is YFSETQ. This CDR3 comprises 12 residues. The method was immunoSEQ multiplex PCR; TCRdb's version includes in-frame clones alone and lacks a portion of them. The table has tens of thousands of clones, 70% to 90% seen once. Points on this clone: The antigen is undetermined.

Antigen-specific CD4+ T cell clonotypes were called by their expansion after viral peptide-pool culture in ViraFEST. CD4+ T cells were isolated after less than 13 days of culture. Every participant took two doses of the BNT162b2 or mRNA-1273 vaccine. Nucleocapsid antibodies stayed negative before and after vaccination, showing no earlier SARS-CoV-2 infection. The sequencing here drew on CD4+ T cells from PBMCs cultured with HCoV-229E spike peptides, taken after COVID-19 vaccination. V and J are TRBV5-1 and TRBJ2-2; perhaps D is TRBD1 or TRBD2 (5 bases each). This receptor was obtained from a human donor who received a COVID-19 vaccine. CDR3 residues: CASSIRDRELFF. The DNA for the CDR3 is TGCGCCAGCAGCATCCGGGACCGGGAGCTGTTTTTT.